The rows below give T cell receptor beta chains drawn from one sample of a study of blood T cell repertoires in COVID-19. The repertoire was sequenced with immunoSEQ multiplex PCR; TCRdb's copy has only in-frame clones and lacks some. Of more than 100,000 clones in the sample, 82% were seen once. The material sequenced was peripheral blood. The receptor source for this set is a woman aged 70 to 79 with acute or convalescent COVID-19. Each CDR3 is given with its conserved first and last residue. A D gene is named only where the DNA matches it firmly. Rows give clone size only sometimes, using once, few, many, or a class for an expanded clone.

D gene	J gene	clone size	V gene	CDR3 protein	CDR3 DNA
-	TRBJ1-2	once	TRBV6-5	CASTHRREGYTF	TGTGCCAGCACCCATCGGCGGGAGGGCTACACCTTC
-	TRBJ2-3	-	TRBV5-6	CASSWWAGAPTDTQYF	TGTGCCAGCAGCTGGTGGGCGGGGGCGCCCACAGATACGCAGTATTTT
TRBD1	TRBJ2-7	-	TRBV2	CASSEGGGKYEQYF	TGTGCCAGCAGTGAAGGAGGGGGCAAATACGAGCAATACTTC
TRBD1	TRBJ1-1	-	TRBV9	CASSARQGMNTEAFF	TGTGCCAGCAGCGCCCGACAGGGGATGAACACTGAAGCTTTCTTT
TRBD1	TRBJ2-5	-	TRBV7-7	CASSPGQGASSETQYF	TGTGCCAGCAGCCCCGGACAGGGGGCAAGTTCGGAGACCCAGTACTTC
-	TRBJ1-2	-	TRBV7-2	CASSLSRSAGFYGYTF	TGTGCCAGCAGCCTTAGTAGGTCGGCAGGGTTCTATGGCTACACCTTC
TRBD1	TRBJ2-4	-	TRBV27	CASSYNVWDRALLAKNIQYF	TGTGCCAGCAGTTATAATGTCTGGGACAGGGCCCTACTAGCCAAAAACATTCAGTACTTC
TRBD2	TRBJ2-1	-	TRBV11-3	CASSLKKTSGATYNEQFF	TGTGCCAGCAGCTTAAAAAAGACTAGCGGGGCCACCTACAATGAGCAGTTCTTC
TRBD1	TRBJ2-2	-	TRBV5-6	CASGWDRGTTGELFF	TGTGCCAGTGGGTGGGACAGGGGGACCACCGGGGAGCTGTTTTTT
TRBD1	TRBJ1-6	-	TRBV4-1	CASSQEGQDGGYNSPLHF	TGCGCCAGCAGCCAAGAAGGACAGGACGGGGGTTATAATTCACCCCTCCACTTT
-	TRBJ1-3	-	TRBV5-6	CASSLGSSGNTIYF	TGTGCCAGCAGCTTGGGCAGCTCTGGAAACACCATATATTTT
-	TRBJ2-1	-	TRBV19	CASSILQPSSYNEQFF	TGTGCCAGTAGTATCTTACAGCCAAGCTCCTACAATGAGCAGTTCTTC
-	TRBJ1-2	-	TRBV6-2/TRBV6-3	CASSAHTVGYTF	TGTGCCAGCAGTGCACACACAGTTGGCTACACCTTC
-	TRBJ2-7	-	TRBV27	CASSFSRGVGEQYF	TGTGCCAGCAGTTTTTCTCGGGGTGTTGGCGAGCAGTACTTC
TRBD1	TRBJ2-5	-	TRBV11-2	CASSLGQGAETQYF	TGTGCCAGCAGCTTAGGGCAGGGGGCAGAGACCCAGTACTTC
-	TRBJ1-6	once	TRBV3-1/TRBV3-2	CASSQTDSPSSYNSPLHF	TGTGCCAGCAGCCAGACGGACAGCCCTAGCTCCTATAATTCACCCCTCCACTTT
TRBD1	TRBJ1-3	-	TRBV19	CASSTTSGQGRNTIYF	TGTGCCAGTAGTACGACCTCCGGACAGGGGCGAAACACCATATATTTT
TRBD2	TRBJ2-3	-	TRBV4-1	CASSQDVGGGSTDTQYF	TGCGCCAGCAGCCAAGATGTGGGCGGGGGGAGCACAGATACGCAGTATTTT
TRBD2	TRBJ2-5	-	TRBV9	CASSVGLAGTIRETQYF	TGTGCCAGCAGCGTAGGTCTAGCGGGGACCATACGGGAGACCCAGTACTTC
-	TRBJ1-2	-	TRBV9	CASSPPTQTQHGYTF	TGTGCCAGCAGCCCCCCAACCCAGACACAACATGGCTACACCTTC
TRBD1	TRBJ1-1	-	TRBV7-9	CASSRQGRTEAFF	TGTGCCAGCAGCCGACAGGGTAGGACTGAAGCTTTCTTT
TRBD2	TRBJ2-3	-	TRBV5-6	CASSFSGGAVTDTQYF	TGTGCCAGCAGCTTTAGCGGGGGGGCAGTCACAGATACGCAGTATTTT
-	TRBJ2-2	-	TRBV4-2	CASSQLKGPSDGELFF	TGTGCCAGCAGCCAACTCAAGGGGCCCAGCGACGGGGAGCTGTTTTTT
TRBD1	TRBJ2-5	-	TRBV7-2	CASSSAGQGTETQYF	TGTGCCAGCAGCTCCGCGGGACAGGGTACAGAGACCCAGTACTTC
-	TRBJ1-5	-	TRBV6-6	CASSYGQNINQPQHF	TGTGCCAGCAGTTACGGGCAGAACATCAATCAGCCCCAGCATTTT
TRBD2	TRBJ2-5	once	TRBV6-6	CAVNGLAGEETQYF	TGTGCCGTCAACGGGCTAGCGGGGGAAGAGACCCAGTACTTC
TRBD2	TRBJ2-1	once	TRBV30	CAWSSGGKQFF	TGTGCCTGGAGTAGCGGGGGGAAGCAGTTCTTC
-	TRBJ2-5	-	TRBV2	CASSQLRAGETQYF	TGTGCCAGCAGTCAGCTCCGGGCAGGGGAGACCCAGTACTTC
-	TRBJ1-5	-	TRBV7-9	CASSSRAPESNQPQHF	TGTGCCAGCAGCTCCAGGGCCCCGGAGAGCAATCAGCCCCAGCATTTT
TRBD1	TRBJ2-3	once	TRBV5-1	CASRSGTGDTDTQYF	TGCGCCAGCAGGTCCGGGACAGGGGATACAGATACGCAGTATTTT
-	TRBJ2-2	-	TRBV4-3	CASSQGGRANTGELFF	TGCGCCAGCAGCCAGGGGGGGCGAGCGAACACCGGGGAGCTGTTTTTT